This is a list of T cell receptor beta chains from one sample in a study of blood T cell repertoires in COVID-19. Sequenced by immunoSEQ multiplex PCR; TCRdb stores in-frame clones only, minus some. The data contain approximately 140,000 clones, around 89% of them singletons. Material for sequencing was peripheral blood. These receptors were collected from a man aged 45-65 years with active or convalescent COVID-19. The CDR3 runs from the conserved cysteine through the conserved F or W. The order of the fields is J gene, V gene, clone size, D gene, CDR3 DNA, CDR3 protein. D genes are given only for firm matches. Clone size is not always given. Where it is, it says once, few, many or a class for expanded clones.

TRBJ2-7	TRBV5-1	NA	NA	TGCGCCAGCAGCTTCCAGGGGCCATACGAGCAGTACTTC	CASSFQGPYEQYF
TRBJ1-1	TRBV1	NA	NA	TGCACCAGCAGCCCCGCGGGAGGGGGAAGTACTGAAGCTTTCTTT	CTSSPAGGGSTEAFF
TRBJ1-6	TRBV7-9	NA	TRBD1	TGTGCCAGCAGCGAGACCAGGGGGAGTGATTCACCCCTCCACTTT	CASSETRGSDSPLHF
TRBJ2-7	TRBV9	NA	NA	TGTGCCAGCAGCGCGAGGGCGGGCGGGGACTACGAGCAGTACTTC	CASSARAGGDYEQYF
TRBJ2-5	TRBV6-5	NA	NA	TGTGCCAGCAGGGGTCCAGGGAAAGAGACCCAGTACTTC	CASRGPGKETQYF
TRBJ2-2	TRBV30	NA	NA	TGTGCCTGGCGGCAGGGCGACACCGGGGAGCTGTTTTTT	CAWRQGDTGELFF
TRBJ1-4	TRBV5-1	NA	NA	TGCGCCAGCAGCCCGACCCGGGTCAGCTCTGATAATGAAAAACTGTTTTTT	CASSPTRVSSDNEKLFF
TRBJ1-5	TRBV5-8	NA	NA	TGTGCCAGCAGCCACCCGGGGGGGGGAGGTAAGCCCCAGCATTTT	CASSHPGGGGKPQHF
TRBJ1-4	TRBV6-5	NA	NA	TGTGCCAGCCAGACACGTATCTTTAATGAAAAACTGTTTTTT	CASQTRIFNEKLFF
TRBJ1-1	TRBV12-3/TRBV12-4	NA	TRBD1	TGTGCCAGCAGTTTCGGGACAGGGGGATCAGCTTTCTTT	CASSFGTGGSAFF
TRBJ1-2	TRBV5-1	NA	NA	TGCGCCAGCAGCTTGGCGGACAGCTATGGCTACACCTTC	CASSLADSYGYTF
TRBJ1-1	TRBV15	NA	NA	TGTGCCACCAGCAGACCCATCGGTACCTACACTGAAGCTTTCTTT	CATSRPIGTYTEAFF
TRBJ2-3	TRBV7-2	few	TRBD2	TGTGCCAGCAGTCCCTGGAGCGGGAGGGAGAAGGGTACGCAGTATTTT	CASSPWSGREKGTQYF
TRBJ1-1	TRBV29-1	once	TRBD1	TGCAGCGCTGAACGACAGGGCCCTGAAGCTTTCTTT	CSAERQGPEAFF
TRBJ2-4	TRBV4-2	NA	NA	TGTGCCAGCAGCCAAGCGATCCGCGGGTCGATTACCCCCCTAGCCAAAAACATTCAGTACTTC	CASSQAIRGSITPLAKNIQYF
TRBJ2-3	TRBV5-1	NA	TRBD1	TGCGCCAGCAGCTTACCGGGACAGAGTAGCACAGATACGCAGTATTTT	CASSLPGQSSTDTQYF
TRBJ1-2	TRBV29-1	NA	NA	TGCAGCCTCGACGGCCTAGACGGCTACACCTTC	CSLDGLDGYTF
TRBJ1-6	TRBV25-1	NA	NA	TGTGCCAGCAGTGAATATGGCGGGACGGATAATTCACCCCTCCACTTT	CASSEYGGTDNSPLHF
TRBJ2-7	TRBV11-2	few	NA	TGTGCCAGCAGCTTAGGGGCGGGCTACGAGCAGTACTTC	CASSLGAGYEQYF
TRBJ1-2	TRBV29-1	NA	NA	TGCAGCGTTGAAGATCCGGGAGACTATGGCTACACCTTC	CSVEDPGDYGYTF
TRBJ1-5	TRBV5-6	NA	TRBD1	TGTGCCAGCAGCTGGGGGACAGAAAATCAGCCCCAGCATTTT	CASSWGTENQPQHF
TRBJ2-2	TRBV10-3	NA	TRBD1	TGTGCCATCAGCTATGGACAGGAGAACACCGGGGAGCTGTTTTTT	CAISYGQENTGELFF
TRBJ2-1	TRBV5-1	NA	NA	TGCGCCAGCAGCTTGGGTCTCTATTCCTACAATGAGCAGTTCTTC	CASSLGLYSYNEQFF
TRBJ1-4	TRBV2	NA	NA	TGTGCCAGCAGTAATCGGCGGGCGGGCCAAAATGAAAAACTGTTTTTT	CASSNRRAGQNEKLFF
TRBJ1-5	TRBV12-3/TRBV12-4	NA	NA	TGTGCCAGCAGTTTTGCGGGCCAGCCCCAGCATTTT	CASSFAGQPQHF
TRBJ1-2	TRBV2	few	NA	TGTGCCAGCAGTGAGGCCAGGTATGGCTACACCTTC	CASSEARYGYTF
TRBJ1-1	TRBV13	NA	TRBD1	TGTGCCAGCAGCTTGAGACAGGGCGTGATGAACACTGAAGCTTTCTTT	CASSLRQGVMNTEAFF
TRBJ2-7	TRBV6-1	NA	TRBD1	TGTGCCAGCAGTGTGACCGGGACAGGGGGCTTTTACGAGCAGTACTTC	CASSVTGTGGFYEQYF
TRBJ2-2	TRBV5-5	NA	TRBD1	TGTGCCAGCAGCCTGGGACAGGGCGACACCGGGGAGCTGTTTTTT	CASSLGQGDTGELFF
TRBJ1-4	TRBV6-6	once	NA	TGTGCCAGCAGGGGGAGCCGGGGTGAAAAACTGTTTTTT	CASRGSRGEKLFF
TRBJ2-7	TRBV4-3	NA	TRBD1	TGCGCCAGCAGCCGAGGACAGGGGGCCTACGAGCAGTACTTC	CASSRGQGAYEQYF
TRBJ2-3	TRBV11-3	few	TRBD2	TGTGCCAGCAGCAAGGGACTAGCGGGAGTTCCAGATACGCAGTATTTT	CASSKGLAGVPDTQYF
TRBJ1-1	TRBV11-2	NA	NA	TGTGCCAGCAGCTTAGATTATACAGGGGAAGCTTTCTTT	CASSLDYTGEAFF
TRBJ1-5	TRBV30	NA	TRBD1	TGTGCCTGGAGTTTGGGACAGACGGGCAATCAGCCCCAGCATTTT	CAWSLGQTGNQPQHF